Following are 8 T cell receptor beta chains from one sample sequenced in a study of cytomegalovirus exposure and HLA in healthy donors. 60 Vbeta and 13 Jbeta primers were used in PCR. Sequencing used immunoSEQ multiplex PCR; TCRdb keeps in-frame clones, though not all of them. The top ten clones hold more than 13% of a sample with roughly 160,000 clones, about 79% of them seen once. The sample was PBMCs. The receptors here all came from a man aged 50 to 60 in good health and CMV-seropositive.

The chain is built from TRBV6-6 and TRBJ1-1, with TRBD1 matching 7 bases. CDR1 and CDR2 from the germline V gene are MNHNY and SVGAGI (reference sequence). V was clipped by 6 bases and J by 1 base; unmatched bases: 2. This CDR3 has 13 residues. The CDR3 here is CASRPGGNTEAFF. As DNA, the CDR3 is TGTGCCAGCAGACCAGGGGGGAACACTGAAGCTTTCTTT.

The genes are TRBV11-2 and TRBJ1-3, with a tentative D call TRBD1 (6 bases). V lost 7 bases, J lost 9 bases, and 19 bases lay in between. Per the germline V gene, CDR1 is SGHAT and CDR2 is FQNNGV. The CDR3 runs 14 residues. CDR3 amino acids: CASNQDGGRSTIYF. The CDR3 nucleotides are TGTGCCAGCAACCAGGATGGGGGCAGAAGCACCATATATTTT.

This chain links TRBV7-9 with TRBJ1-4; 9 nucleotides agree with TRBD1. The CDR3 consists of 15 residues. The germline gives CDR1 SEHNR, CDR2 FQNEAQ (reference sequence). With 6 bases clipped from V and 5 bases from J, the junction kept 7 bases outside the gene matches. The CDR3 loop is CASSFGTGPNEKLFF. CDR3 in DNA: TGTGCCAGCAGTTTCGGGACAGGGCCGAATGAAAAACTGTTTTTT.

V gene TRBV6-5 combines with J gene TRBJ1-4, with D perhaps TRBD1 (6 bases). V lost 7 bases to trimming and J lost 3 bases, with 12 bases between them. Per the germline V gene, CDR1 is MNHEY and CDR2 is SVGAGI. The CDR3 contains 14 residues. The CDR3 sequence: CASKQGMANEKLFF. DNA for the CDR3: TGTGCCAGCAAGCAGGGGATGGCTAATGAAAAACTGTTTTTT.

This clone was recorded once. V gene TRBV28 combines with J gene TRBJ2-3, with TRBD1 identical over 7 bases. Trimming removed 5 bases from V and 2 bases from J; junction bases left unmatched: 7. CDR1 is MDHEN, CDR2 SYDVKM, per germline. CDR3 length: 15 amino acids. CDR3: CASSPVRGTTDTQYF. The CDR3 region has the DNA TGTGCCAGCAGTCCCGTCAGGGGGACCACAGATACGCAGTATTTT.

The chain carries TRBV28 and TRBJ1-1; the D gene is possibly TRBD1 (6 bases). Germline V gene lookup returns CDR1 MDHEN and CDR2 SYDVKM. Trimming left V 7 bases short and J 1 base short, with 13 bases between. CDR3 length: 14 amino acids. The CDR3 spells CASTEGGQNTEAFF. The CDR3, as DNA: TGTGCCAGCACCGAAGGGGGACAGAACACTGAAGCTTTCTTT.

The V and J genes are TRBV28 and TRBJ2-7; no definite D call. The CDR3 covers 17 residues. Looked up from germline, CDR1 is MDHEN and CDR2 is SYDVKM. Trimming removed 10 bases at V and 0 bases at J, with 25 bases between. The CDR3 DNA sequence: TGTGCCACCGGCGGAATAGAAACAATCTCTAGCTCCTACGAGCAGTACGTC. Residues: CATGGIETISSSYEQYV.

V and J are TRBV6-1 and TRBJ1-1; TRBD1 aligns across 9 bases. Looked up from germline, CDR1 is MNHNS and CDR2 is SASEGT. There are 15 residues in the CDR3. Losses at the gene ends were 6 bases for V and 10 bases for J; bases not matched to a gene: 15. In nucleotides, the CDR3 is TGTGCCAGCAGACAAGCCCCGGGACAGGGTTTTGGAGCTTTCTTT. Protein: CASRQAPGQGFGAFF.